Listed here are 15 T cell receptor beta chains from one sample, sequenced in a study of CD8 T cells in ankylosing spondylitis. A single record per CDR3 protein comes from TCRdb applying MiXCR to the 5' RACE reads. The sample comprises roughly 120,000 distinct CDR3 sequences, roughly an eighth of which are singletons, and about 2.7% rests with the top ten. The specimen sequenced was blood, either unsorted or a sorted T cell fraction (not recorded which). All receptors derive from a female donor with ankylosing spondylitis or in good health (not recorded which).

The rearrangement joins TRBV9 to TRBJ2-2; the D is unclear. This CDR3 region has 16 residues. The germline V gene has CDR1 SGDLS and CDR2 YYNGEE. The germline V and J ends were trimmed by 0 bases and 3 bases, with 12 bases remaining between them. The CDR3 DNA follows: TGTGCCAGCAGCGTAGTACCCCTTCCAGACACCGGGGAGCTGTTTTTT. This encodes CASSVVPLPDTGELFF.

This chain joins TRBV7-8 and TRBJ1-5, with D possibly matching TRBD2 (6 bases). The J call may be in error: the DNA end matches TRBJ2-3 better. Germline CDR1 is SGHVS and CDR2 is FQNEAQ. The CDR3 loop spans 17 amino acids. CDR3 amino acids: CASSLLGGSDSNQPQYF. Written as DNA, the CDR3 is TGTGCCAGCAGCTTATTGGGGGGTAGTGATAGCAATCAGCCCCAGTATTTT.

This clonotype appeared a few times. The chain has TRBV4-1 and TRBJ2-5, with 8 bases identical to TRBD2. The CDR3 covers 16 residues. The V gene end was trimmed by 0 bases and the J gene end by 4 bases; junction bases not matched to a gene: 7. Germline lookup yields CDR1 MGHRA and CDR2 YSYEKL. CDR3 residues: CASSQDLAGRGETQYF. CDR3 nucleotide sequence: TGCGCCAGCAGCCAAGATTTAGCGGGACGGGGAGAGACCCAGTACTTC.

This clonotype was seen only a few times. CDR3 region: CASSQATGYTEAFF. CDR3 DNA: TGTGCCAGCAGCCAAGCGACAGGTTACACTGAAGCTTTCTTT. V gene TRBV3-1 combines with J gene TRBJ1-1; perhaps TRBD1 as D (6 bases). In germline, CDR1 is LGHDT, CDR2 YNNKEL (reference sequence). The CDR3 totals 14 residues. V shed 1 base and J shed 3 bases, with 9 bases lying between them.

This clonotype occurred many times. The genes are TRBV5-1 and TRBJ1-2; 7 bases are shared with TRBD1. This CDR3 contains 13 residues. The germline V gene has CDR1 SGHRS and CDR2 YFSETQ. V was pared by 3 bases and J by 10 bases, with 9 bases of the junction left unmatched. The CDR3 here is CASSSFGTVDYTF. As DNA, the CDR3 is TGCGCCAGCAGCTCTTTCGGGACAGTGGACTACACCTTC.

Of note for this clonotype: A read error is possible here, since a much larger clone lies one base away. The CDR3 spells CTSSPPGGELFF. As DNA, the CDR3 is TGTACCAGCAGTCCACCTGGGGGGGAGCTGTTTTTT. The chain is built from TRBV28 and TRBJ2-2; no clear D gene. The CDR3 has 12 amino acids. Germline V CDR1 and CDR2: MDHEN, SYDVKM.

This clonotype was seen a handful of times. CDR3 sequence reads: CASSFSGAYEQYF. The CDR3, as DNA: TGTGCCAGCAGCTTTAGCGGGGCCTACGAGCAGTACTTC. The chain carries TRBV7-2 and TRBJ2-7, with 8 bases lining up with TRBD2. The V gene end was trimmed by 3 bases and the J gene end by 2 bases; junction bases not matched to a gene: 0. The CDR3 sequence is 13 residues long. CDR1 and CDR2 (germline): SGHTA, FQGNSA.

This clonotype was counted a few times. The CDR3 is CASSHPSGQGSYEQYF. The CDR3 nucleotides are TGTGCCAGCTCACACCCCTCCGGACAGGGGTCATACGAGCAGTACTTC. This chain connects TRBV18 to TRBJ2-7; 9 nucleotides align to TRBD1. Germline V gene sequence: CDR1 KGHSH, CDR2 LQKENI. V lost 4 bases, J lost 4 bases, and 11 bases stayed unmatched. The CDR3 loop spans 16 amino acids.

J is TRBJ2-3 and V is TRBV7-9; D perhaps matches TRBD2 (6 bases). CDR3 length equals 15 residues. Trimming took 5 bases from V and 2 from J, leaving 14 bases between them. Germline V lookup: CDR1 SEHNR, CDR2 FQNEAQ (reference sequence). The CDR3 DNA reads as TGTGCCAGCAGCCTACGGGGGACGGACACAGATACGCAGTATTTT. Translated: CASSLRGTDTDTQYF.

This clonotype occurred many times. The CDR3 nucleotides are TGCGCCAGCAGCTTGGCCTCGGGGAACACTGAAGCTTTCTTT. Amino acid sequence: CASSLASGNTEAFF. The gene calls are TRBV5-1 and TRBJ1-1; no clear D gene. The CDR3 extends over 14 amino acids. Germline V CDR1 and CDR2: SGHRS, YFSETQ. V lost 0 bases and J 1 base, leaving 7 bases between the germline ends.

This rearrangement joins TRBV7-8 to TRBJ2-7; 10 bases fit TRBD2. CDR3 length: 15 residues. Trimming at V came to 1 base and at J to 3 bases, leaving 3 bases not matched to a gene. The germline V gene has CDR1 SGHVS and CDR2 FQNEAQ. CDR3 sequence (DNA): TGTGCCAGCAGCTTAGTGGCTAGCGGGGGCTACGAGCAGTACTTC. This encodes CASSLVASGGYEQYF.

This clonotype showed up many times. The chain combines TRBV11-2 with TRBJ2-1; possible D gene TRBD2, 6 bases. Germline lookup yields CDR1 SGHAT and CDR2 FQNNGV. The ends were cut back, 0 bases at V and 9 bases at J, with 15 bases in the middle. The CDR3 contains 15 residues. CDR3 in amino acids: CASSLETSGLSEQFF. The CDR3 DNA sequence: TGTGCCAGCAGCTTAGAGACTAGTGGGTTAAGTGAGCAGTTCTTC.

In this sample, this clonotype turned up many times. This chain links TRBV20-1 with TRBJ2-3; 9 bases match TRBD2. V shed 0 bases, J shed 4 bases, and the junction held 5 bases outside the gene matches. This CDR3 has 15 amino acids. The V gene's germline CDR1 is DFQATT and CDR2 SNEGSKA (reference sequence). The CDR3 sequence is CSARDRAGGADTQYF. The CDR3 nucleotides read TGCAGTGCTAGAGACAGGGCGGGAGGGGCAGATACGCAGTATTTT.

In its sample, this clonotype was seen many times. The chain combines TRBV12-3 or TRBV12-4 with TRBJ2-4; D tentatively fits TRBD1 or TRBD2 (5 bases each). This CDR3 is 15 amino acids long. V lost 5 bases, J lost 4 bases, and 15 bases lay in between. CDR3 nucleotides: TGTGCCAGCAGTGCCCTGAGGGACCTTAAAAACATTCAGTACTTC. Translated, it gives CASSALRDLKNIQYF.

The V and J genes are TRBV12-3 or TRBV12-4 and TRBJ1-2, with 7 bases fitting TRBD1. The trim removed 5 bases at V and 6 bases at J, leaving 6 bases unmatched. The CDR3 has 13 residues. The CDR3 region is CASSHRGRHGYTF. The CDR3 region has the DNA TGTGCCAGCAGTCACAGGGGCCGTCATGGCTACACCTTC.